This T cell receptor beta chain was sequenced in a study of graft-versus-host responses after intestinal transplantation. Study-wide context: Anti-thymocyte globulin served as induction for all recipients, who then took tacrolimus and steroids for about 3 years.

The table came from immunoSEQ multiplex PCR; TCRdb's copy has only in-frame clones and leaves some out. The table includes roughly 19,000 clones, 95% detected once. Findings and limits, study-wide: Peak GvH clone levels in circulation were associated with early post-transplant HvG declines. Elevated graft-versus-host to host-versus-graft clonal ratios in allografts were recorded for patients with graft-donor T cell macrochimerism.

With respect to this clone: Its antigen is still unknown.

Trimming shortened V by 5 bases and J by 4 bases, and 10 bases separated the two germline ends. In germline, CDR1 is LNHNV, CDR2 YYDKDF (reference sequence). The length of the CDR3 is 13 residues. The sequences come from PBMCs, collected 23 days after intestinal transplant. The V call is TRBV15, the J call TRBJ2-3, with D possibly being TRBD2 (6 bases). The receptor comes from a human patient who received an intestinal transplant, so some T cells may come from the graft donor. The CDR3 nucleotides are TGTGCCACCAGCGGGGGGAGGCCAGATACGCAGTATTTT. This encodes CATSGGRPDTQYF. Filled out from reference TRBV15 and TRBJ2-3, the complete variable domain reads DAMVIQNPRYQVTQFGKPVTLSCSQTLNHNVMYWYQQKSSQAPKLLFHYYDKDFNNEADTPDNFQSRRPNTSFCFLDIRSPGLGDTAMYLCATSGGRPDTQYFGPGTRLTVL.